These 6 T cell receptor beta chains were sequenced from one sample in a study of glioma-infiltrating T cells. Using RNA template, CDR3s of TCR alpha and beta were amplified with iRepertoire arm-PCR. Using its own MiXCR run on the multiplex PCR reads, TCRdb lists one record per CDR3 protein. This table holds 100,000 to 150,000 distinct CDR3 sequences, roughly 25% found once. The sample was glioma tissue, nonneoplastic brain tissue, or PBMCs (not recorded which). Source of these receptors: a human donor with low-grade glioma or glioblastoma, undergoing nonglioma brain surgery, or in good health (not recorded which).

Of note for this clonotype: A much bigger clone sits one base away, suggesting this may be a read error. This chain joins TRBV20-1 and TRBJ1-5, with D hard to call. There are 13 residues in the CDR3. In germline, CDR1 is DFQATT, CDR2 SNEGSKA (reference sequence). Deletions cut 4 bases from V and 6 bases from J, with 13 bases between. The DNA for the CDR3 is TGCAGTGCTAACAAGGCGGGCGGTCAGCCCCAGCATTTT. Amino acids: CSANKAGGQPQHF.

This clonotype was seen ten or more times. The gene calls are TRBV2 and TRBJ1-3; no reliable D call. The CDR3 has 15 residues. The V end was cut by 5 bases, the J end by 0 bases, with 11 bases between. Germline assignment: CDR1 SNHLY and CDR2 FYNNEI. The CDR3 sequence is CASSPGLSSGNTIYF. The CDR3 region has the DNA TGTGCCAGCAGTCCCGGACTCAGCTCTGGAAACACCATATATTTT.

DNA of the CDR3: TGCAGCGGACAGGCTCCCAATGAGCAGTTCTTC. Its protein product is CSGQAPNEQFF. This rearrangement joins TRBV29-1 to TRBJ2-1; a weak D match, TRBD1 (6 bases). V was trimmed by 7 bases and J by 6 bases, leaving 10 bases between them. The CDR3 is 11 amino acids. The germline gives CDR1 SQVTM, CDR2 ANQGSEA.

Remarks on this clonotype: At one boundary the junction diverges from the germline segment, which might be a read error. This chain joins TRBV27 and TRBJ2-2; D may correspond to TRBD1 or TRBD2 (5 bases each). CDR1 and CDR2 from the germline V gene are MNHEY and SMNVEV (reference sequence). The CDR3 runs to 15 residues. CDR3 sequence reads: CASSLSPGSGGELFF. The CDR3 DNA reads TGCGCCAGCAGCCTAAGCCCAGGGAGCGGAGGGGAGCTGTTTTTT.

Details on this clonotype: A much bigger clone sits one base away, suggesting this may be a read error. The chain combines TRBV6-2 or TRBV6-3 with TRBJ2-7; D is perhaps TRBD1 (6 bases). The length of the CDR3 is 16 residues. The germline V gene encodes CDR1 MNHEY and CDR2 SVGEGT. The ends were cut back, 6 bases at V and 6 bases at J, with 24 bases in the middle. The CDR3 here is CASSRSRTVHSGEQYF. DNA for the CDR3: TGTGCCAGCAGCCGATCTCGGACAGTTCACTCGGGCGAGCAGTACTTC.

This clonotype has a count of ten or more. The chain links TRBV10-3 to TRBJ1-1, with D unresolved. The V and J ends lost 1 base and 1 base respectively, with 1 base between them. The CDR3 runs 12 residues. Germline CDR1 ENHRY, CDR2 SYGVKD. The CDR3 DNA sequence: TGTGCCATCAGTGAGTGGAACACTGAAGCTTTCTTT. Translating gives CAISEWNTEAFF.